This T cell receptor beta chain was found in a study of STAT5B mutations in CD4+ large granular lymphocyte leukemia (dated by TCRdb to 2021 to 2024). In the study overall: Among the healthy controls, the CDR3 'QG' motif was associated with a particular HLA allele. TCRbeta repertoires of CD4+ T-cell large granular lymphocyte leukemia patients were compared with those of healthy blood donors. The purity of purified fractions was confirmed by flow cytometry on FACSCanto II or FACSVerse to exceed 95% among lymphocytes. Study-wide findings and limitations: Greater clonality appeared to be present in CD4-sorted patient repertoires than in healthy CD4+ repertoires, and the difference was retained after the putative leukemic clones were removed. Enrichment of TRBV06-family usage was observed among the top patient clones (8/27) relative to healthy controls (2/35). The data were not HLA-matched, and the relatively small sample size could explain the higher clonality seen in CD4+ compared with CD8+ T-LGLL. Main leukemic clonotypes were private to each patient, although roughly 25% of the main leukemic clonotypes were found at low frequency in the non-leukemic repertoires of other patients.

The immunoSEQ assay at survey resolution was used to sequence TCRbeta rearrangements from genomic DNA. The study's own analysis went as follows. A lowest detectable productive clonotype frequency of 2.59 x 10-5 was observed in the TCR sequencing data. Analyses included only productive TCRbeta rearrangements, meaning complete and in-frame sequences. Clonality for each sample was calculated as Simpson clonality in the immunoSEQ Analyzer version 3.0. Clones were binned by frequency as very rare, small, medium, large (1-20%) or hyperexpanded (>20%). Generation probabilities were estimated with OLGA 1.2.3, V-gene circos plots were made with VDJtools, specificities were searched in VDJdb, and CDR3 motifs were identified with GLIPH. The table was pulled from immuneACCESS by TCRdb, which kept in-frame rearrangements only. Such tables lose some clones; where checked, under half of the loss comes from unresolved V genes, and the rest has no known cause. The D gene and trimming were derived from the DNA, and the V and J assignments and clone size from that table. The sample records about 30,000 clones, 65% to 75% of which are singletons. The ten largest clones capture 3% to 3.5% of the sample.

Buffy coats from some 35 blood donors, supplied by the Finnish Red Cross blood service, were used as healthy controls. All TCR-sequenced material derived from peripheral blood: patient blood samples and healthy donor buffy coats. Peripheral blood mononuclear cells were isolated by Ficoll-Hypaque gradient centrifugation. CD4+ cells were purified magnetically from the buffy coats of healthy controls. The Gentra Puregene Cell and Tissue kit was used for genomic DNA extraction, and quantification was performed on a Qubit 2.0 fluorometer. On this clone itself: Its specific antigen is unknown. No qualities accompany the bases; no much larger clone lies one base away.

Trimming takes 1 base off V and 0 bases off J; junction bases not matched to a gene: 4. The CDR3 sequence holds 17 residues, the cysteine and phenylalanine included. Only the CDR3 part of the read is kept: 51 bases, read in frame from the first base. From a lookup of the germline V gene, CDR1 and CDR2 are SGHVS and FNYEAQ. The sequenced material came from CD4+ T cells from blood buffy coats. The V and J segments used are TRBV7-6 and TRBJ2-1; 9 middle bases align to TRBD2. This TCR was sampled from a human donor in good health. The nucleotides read TGTGCCAGCAGCTTAGGGGTTAGCGGGAGCTCCTACAATGAGCAGTTCTTC. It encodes CASSLGVSGSSYNEQFF.